This is a list of T cell receptor beta chains from one sample in a study of T cells after somatic rescue of genetic block. Measured with immunoSEQ multiplex PCR; TCRdb has only the in-frame clones, and not every one. The data show roughly 92,000 clones, 75% to 90% seen once. The material sequenced was peripheral blood mononuclear cells (PBMCs). Receptor source: a woman between 18 and 30 years old. The CDR3 runs from the conserved cysteine through the conserved F or W. The D gene is left open where the match is weak. Expanded clones get a size class; other rows say once, few or many, or leave the size out.

>once|TRBD1|TRBJ2-7|TRBV11-3
CASSTGDEQYF
TGTGCCAGCAGCACAGGGGACGAGCAGTACTTC
>NA|NA|TRBJ2-7|TRBV29-1
CSARDGLSSYEQYF
TGCAGCGCCCGCGACGGGCTAAGCTCCTACGAGCAGTACTTC
>NA|NA|TRBJ2-7|TRBV28
CASSPGTYEQYF
TGTGCCAGCAGCCCCGGGACCTACGAGCAGTACTTC
>NA|TRBD1|TRBJ2-3|TRBV29-1
CSVDQRQGRDTQYF
TGCAGCGTTGACCAACGACAGGGGAGAGATACGCAGTATTTT
>once|TRBD1|TRBJ1-1|TRBV9
CASSRRTGGTEAFF
TGTGCCAGCAGCCGAAGAACAGGGGGCACTGAAGCTTTCTTT
>NA|TRBD1|TRBJ2-2|TRBV28
CASSPGGAGNTGELFF
TGTGCCAGCAGTCCAGGGGGCGCGGGGAACACCGGGGAGCTGTTTTTT
>NA|TRBD1|TRBJ2-1|TRBV6-6
CASSFNGDSGLTEQFF
TGTGCCAGCAGTTTCAACGGGGACAGTGGGCTTACTGAGCAGTTCTTC
>NA|TRBD1|TRBJ2-2|TRBV25-1
CASRGQGGTGELFF
TGTGCCAGCAGGGGACAGGGGGGCACCGGGGAGCTGTTTTTT
>NA|NA|TRBJ1-1|TRBV5-4
CASSLGPSVTFF
TGTGCCAGCAGCTTGGGGCCTTCCGTGACTTTCTTT
>NA|NA|TRBJ1-1|TRBV5-8
CASSLGQINTEAFF
TGTGCCAGCAGCTTGGGACAGATCAACACTGAAGCTTTCTTT
>NA|NA|TRBJ2-7|TRBV27
CASSLVRSYEQYF
TGTGCCAGCAGTTTGGTCAGGTCCTACGAGCAGTACTTC
>NA|NA|TRBJ2-7|TRBV28
CASSLTGSVEQYF
TGTGCCAGCAGTTTAACTGGATCCGTGGAGCAGTACTTC
>NA|NA|TRBJ1-5|TRBV7-2
CASSSQQDQPQHF
TGTGCCAGCAGCTCCCAGCAGGATCAGCCCCAGCATTTT
>NA|NA|TRBJ2-1|TRBV4-1
CASSRVGGEQFF
TGCGCCAGCAGCCGGGTGGGGGGTGAGCAGTTCTTC
>NA|TRBD2|TRBJ2-7|TRBV9
CASSVGASGHYEQYF
TGTGCCAGCAGCGTAGGAGCTAGCGGCCACTACGAGCAGTACTTC
>NA|TRBD2|TRBJ2-3|TRBV6-4
CASSDVAGGSTDTQYF
TGTGCCAGCAGTGACGTAGCGGGGGGGAGCACAGATACGCAGTATTTT
>NA|NA|TRBJ1-2|TRBV6-1
CASSESFEGYTF
TGTGCCAGCAGTGAAAGTTTCGAGGGCTACACCTTC